These 3 T cell receptor beta chains were sequenced from one sample in a study of Tregs in tolerant kidney transplant recipients. Using immunoSEQ multiplex PCR, the repertoire was profiled, and TCRdb retains in-frame clones only, with some absent. The sample lists tens of thousands of clones, over 85% occurring once. The nonmyeloablative bone marrow transplants came from related graft donors, with transient mixed chimerism. Material: CD4+ T cells from blood (PBMCs), obtained 12 months after the transplant. The receptors derive from a human patient who received a combined kidney and bone marrow transplant. The graft donor may have contributed some T cells.

The sample holds one count of this clone. The chain uses TRBV27 and TRBJ2-7; 9 bases fit TRBD1. The germline gives CDR1 MNHEY, CDR2 SMNVEV (reference sequence). There are 14 residues in the CDR3. Trimming removed 4 bases from V and 2 bases from J; junction bases left unmatched: 3. CDR3 residues: CASSYRGLPYEQYF. For the CDR3, the DNA is TGTGCCAGCAGTTACAGGGGGCTTCCCTACGAGCAGTACTTC.

The rearrangement uses TRBV2 and TRBJ2-1; D perhaps matches TRBD2 (6 bases). Trimming removed 3 bases from V and 1 base from J, with 10 bases in between. CDR3 size: 15 residues. Germline lookup yields CDR1 SNHLY and CDR2 FYNNEI. The CDR3 nucleotides are TGTGCCAGCAGTGAGTGGCGGGGATCCTACAATGAGCAGTTCTTC. Encoded protein: CASSEWRGSYNEQFF.

This clone was counted a single time. This CDR3 is CASSSVRAEVLNYGYTF. The CDR3 coding sequence is TGTGCCAGCAGTTCAGTCAGGGCTGAGGTATTGAACTATGGCTACACCTTC. The chain is built from TRBV27 and TRBJ1-2; D is possibly TRBD1 (5 bases). Trimming took 4 bases from V and 2 from J, leaving 20 bases between them. The CDR3 is 17 residues long. Germline V gene lookup returns CDR1 MNHEY and CDR2 SMNVEV (reference sequence).